This entry describes one T cell receptor beta chain. Its antigen remains unidentified. The entry originates in a study of cytotoxic CD8 clonotypes in ibrutinib-treated CLL. V lost 1 base to trimming and J lost 5 bases; unmatched junction nucleotides: 14. Germline V lookup: CDR1 GTSNPN, CDR2 SVGIG (reference sequence). The CDR3 covers 18 residues. General study points: Clonality was higher at baseline than in age-matched healthy donors and tracked circulating CD8+ T-cell counts. Ibrutinib response saw clonality rise, and progression saw it return toward baseline. For progressing versus sustained-remission patients, sampling times were not the same.

The planned depth of sequencing spanned 1 in 200,000 to 1 in 1 million T cells. Clones were sequenced by immunoSEQ multiplex PCR, and TCRdb holds only the in-frame ones, with some missing. The table has tens of thousands of clones, just over 65% seen once. The sample in question was PBMCs, obtained after 24 months of ibrutinib treatment. The receptor was isolated from a human donor with chronic lymphocytic leukemia. The genes are TRBV30 and TRBJ2-2, with TRBD2 matching over 9 bases. CDR3 protein: CAWSARAGGALYTGELFF. In DNA, the CDR3 is TGTGCCTGGAGTGCCCGAGCGGGGGGCGCTCTGTATACCGGGGAGCTGTTTTTT.